Only one count was recorded for the clone carrying this T cell receptor (beta chain). Its antigen is still unknown. This entry comes from a study of shared clonotypes between healthy human individuals. Study-wide results and limits: Lower generation probabilities were found for non-shared clonotypes than for those shared by all four donors.

Several immunoSEQ plates held equal portions of the genomic DNA taken from each subset. Sequenced by immunoSEQ multiplex PCR; TCRdb stores in-frame clones only, minus some. The repertoire consists of about 2.3 million clones, with under 95% occurring once and the leading ten covering approximately 0.41%. The germline CDR1 and CDR2 sequences are SGHTS and YDEGEE. The CDR3 spans 12 residues. The germline V and J ends were trimmed by 6 bases and 7 bases, with 14 bases remaining between them. The V and J genes are TRBV5-8 and TRBJ2-7; no firm D call. Source material: naive CD4+ T cells from PBMCs. Subset specified: CD45RA+ positively selected. The sequence derives from a man aged 18-30 years in good health. Some clones in this sample may be carry-over from other donors' samples. The CDR3 nucleotides read TGTGCCAGCACCCTGCCTAGGTTTGAGCAGTACTTC. Its translation: CASTLPRFEQYF. Variable domain in full (rest from reference TRBV5-8 and TRBJ2-7): EAGVTQSPTHLIKTRGQQATLRCSPISGHTSVYWYQQALGLGLQFLLWYDEGEERNRGNFPPRFSGRQFPNYSSELNVNALELEDSALYLCASTLPRFEQYFGPGTRLTVT.